Listed below are T cell receptor beta chains from one sample, sequenced in a study of Ad26.COV2.S vaccination and SARS-CoV-2 variants. Only in-frame clones appear in the TCRdb table, and some are missing; sequencing was by immunoSEQ multiplex PCR. The data hold around 450,000 clones, with approximately 89% observed a single time. The sample here was peripheral blood, taken in a trial of Ad26.COV2.S vaccine versus placebo. The origin of the receptors is a person between 18 and 65 years old who received the Ad26.COV2.S COVID-19 vaccine or a placebo. The CDR3 runs from the conserved cysteine through the conserved F or W. The order of the fields is V gene, J gene, clone size, D gene, CDR3 protein, CDR3 DNA. D genes are given only for firm matches. Not all rows give a size; the values are once, few, many and, for expanded clones, a class.

>TRBV20-1|TRBJ2-1|.|.
CSASRVGEQFF
TGCAGTGCTAGCAGGGTGGGTGAGCAGTTCTTC
>TRBV7-9|TRBJ1-2|.|.
CASSPGFSYGYTF
TGTGCCAGCAGCCCGGGCTTTTCCTATGGCTACACCTTC
>TRBV5-5|TRBJ1-2|once|TRBD1
CASSLLRGESTF
TGTGCCAGCAGCTTGCTCAGGGGGGAGAGCACCTTC
>TRBV9|TRBJ2-3|.|TRBD2
CASSARGGRTDTQYF
TGTGCCAGCAGCGCCCGGGGGGGCCGGACAGATACGCAGTATTTT
>TRBV6-5|TRBJ1-5|.|TRBD1
CASSLEGALNQPQHF
TGTGCCAGCAGTCTGGAGGGGGCTCTCAATCAGCCCCAGCATTTT
>TRBV29-1|TRBJ1-2|.|.
CSTGSGNYGYTF
TGCAGCACCGGCTCAGGGAACTATGGCTACACCTTC
>TRBV4-2|TRBJ1-3|.|TRBD1
CASSQDWGTGLFSGNTIYF
TGTGCCAGCAGCCAAGATTGGGGGACAGGCCTATTCTCTGGAAACACCATATATTTT
>TRBV5-4|TRBJ2-3|.|TRBD2
CASSPVAGVNQYF
TGTGCCAGCAGCCCTGTAGCGGGGGTTAACCAGTATTTT
>TRBV25-1|TRBJ1-1|.|.
CASRYSTNTEAFF
TGTGCCAGCAGGTATTCAACGAACACTGAAGCTTTCTTT
>TRBV6-5|TRBJ1-5|few|.
CASSLGLFDNQPQHF
TGTGCCAGCAGTCTTGGACTATTTGATAATCAGCCCCAGCATTTT
>TRBV28|TRBJ2-7|.|TRBD1
CASSSPTGGDSYEQYF
TGTGCCAGCAGTTCCCCGACAGGGGGCGATTCCTACGAGCAGTACTTC
>TRBV5-6|TRBJ1-2|.|.
CASSLDIRGYTF
TGTGCCAGCAGCTTGGACATCAGAGGCTACACCTTC
>TRBV30|TRBJ1-5|.|TRBD1
CAWSHRGRQPQHF
TGTGCCTGGTCGCACAGGGGTAGGCAGCCCCAGCATTTT
>TRBV28|TRBJ1-3|.|TRBD1
CASSKRDRGGNTIYF
TGTGCCAGCAGTAAGAGGGACAGGGGTGGAAACACCATATATTTT
>TRBV5-4|TRBJ1-4|.|TRBD1
CASSSQGATNEKLFF
TGTGCCAGCAGCTCCCAGGGGGCAACTAATGAAAAACTGTTTTTT
>TRBV6-5|TRBJ1-1|.|.
CASSIQDVGTEAFF
TGTGCCAGCAGCATACAGGACGTGGGCACTGAAGCTTTCTTT